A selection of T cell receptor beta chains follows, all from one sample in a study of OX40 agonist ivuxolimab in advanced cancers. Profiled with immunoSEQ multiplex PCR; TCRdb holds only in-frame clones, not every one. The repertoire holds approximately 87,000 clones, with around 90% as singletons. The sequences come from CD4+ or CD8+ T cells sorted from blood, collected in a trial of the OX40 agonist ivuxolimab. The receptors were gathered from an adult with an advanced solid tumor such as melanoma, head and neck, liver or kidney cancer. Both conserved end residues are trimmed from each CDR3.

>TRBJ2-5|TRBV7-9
ASSLLAGEETQY
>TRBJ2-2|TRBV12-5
ASGLTGNTGELF
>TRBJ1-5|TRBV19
ASSPGIQPQH
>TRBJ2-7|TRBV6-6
ASSGRGYEQY
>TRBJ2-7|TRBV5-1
ASSLALTGDVGEQY
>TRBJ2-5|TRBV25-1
ASSEVDWQETQY
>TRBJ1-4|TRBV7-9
ASSSKGGVNEKLF
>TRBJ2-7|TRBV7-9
ASSLENTRTEQY
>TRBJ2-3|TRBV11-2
ASSTMDTQY
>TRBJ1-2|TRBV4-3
ASSRVAGGSYGYT